These 30 T cell receptor beta chains came from one sample sequenced in a study of T cell responses to AZD1222 COVID-19 vaccine. Produced via immunoSEQ multiplex PCR; TCRdb's table is partial and in-frame only. The sample contains under 200,000 clones, roughly 91% of which appear only once. The sequencing used peripheral blood, collected 28 days after the second AZD1222 dose. Receptors originate from an adult who received the AZD1222 COVID-19 vaccine.

The chain combines TRBV7-8 with TRBJ1-1; D unclear. CDR1 is SGHVS, CDR2 FQNEAQ, per germline. The CDR3 has 15 residues. The V end was cut by 5 bases, the J end by 1 base, with 14 bases between. The CDR3 is CASSPLAGKNTEAFF. The CDR3 DNA reads TGTGCCAGCAGCCCCCTTGCGGGAAAGAACACTGAAGCTTTCTTT.

The chain has TRBV6-5 and TRBJ2-7; no clear D gene. Germline loops: CDR1 MNHEY, CDR2 SVGAGI. V was pared by 5 bases and J by 13 bases, with 18 bases between. The CDR3 loop spans 12 amino acids. The CDR3 protein is CASSHASDGVYF. CDR3 nucleotide sequence: TGTGCCAGCAGTCACGCCTCTGATGGGGTTTACTTC.

J is TRBJ1-5 and V is TRBV5-6, with 8 bases matching TRBD1. The CDR3 contains 15 residues. V lost 3 bases and J lost 2; bases outside the gene matches: 4. CDR1 is SGHDT, CDR2 YYEEEE, per germline. Written as DNA, the CDR3 is TGTGCCAGCAGCTCTGACAGGGGTGGCAATCAGCCCCAGCATTTT. This codes for CASSSDRGGNQPQHF.

Only a few counts were recorded for this clone. This chain uses TRBV5-1 with TRBJ2-7; TRBD1 agrees at 9 bases. The germline V gene has CDR1 SGHRS and CDR2 YFSETQ. J gave up 7 bases and V 4 bases, and 9 bases lay outside the gene matches. This CDR3 spans 14 amino acids. CDR3 residues: CASSPGQGGGEQYF. DNA for the CDR3: TGCGCCAGCAGCCCGGGACAGGGAGGTGGGGAGCAGTACTTC.

V and J are TRBV24-1 and TRBJ1-1; 7 bases match TRBD1. J lost 3 bases, V lost 3 bases, and 6 bases had no gene match. The germline V gene encodes CDR1 KGHDR and CDR2 SFDVKD. The CDR3 consists of 15 residues. CDR3 sequence reads: CATSDKGGTYTEAFF. The CDR3 DNA is TGTGCCACCAGTGATAAAGGGGGCACGTACACTGAAGCTTTCTTT.

In nucleotides, the CDR3 is TGTGCCAGCAGCTTAAACAGTCCTTTACTTTCCGGGGAGCTGTTTTTT. Its translation is CASSLNSPLLSGELFF. The chain is built from TRBV7-3 and TRBJ2-2; D gene ambiguous. CDR1 is SGHTA, CDR2 FQGTGA, per germline. CDR3 size: 16 residues. Deletions cut 1 base from V and 6 bases from J, with 15 bases between.

The rearrangement joins TRBV4-1 to TRBJ1-6; TRBD1 matches 7 bases. The CDR3 has 16 residues. V was clipped by 0 bases and J by 4 bases; unmatched bases: 3. Germline-derived CDR1 and CDR2 are MGHRA and YSYEKL. Written as DNA, the CDR3 is TGCGCCAGCAGCCAAGACGGGACAGCGTATAATTCACCCCTCCACTTT. Residues: CASSQDGTAYNSPLHF.

V usage is TRBV19 and J usage is TRBJ1-2, with 10 bases lining up with TRBD1. The CDR3 loop spans 16 amino acids. CDR1 is LNHDA and CDR2 is SQIVND in the germline V gene (reference sequence). The J segment lost 0 bases and the V segment lost 6 bases, leaving 7 bases of the junction unmatched. In nucleotides, the CDR3 is TGTGCCAGTAGCAGGGGACAGGGGCTAGCTAACTATGGCTACACCTTC. It codes for CASSRGQGLANYGYTF.

The V and J genes are TRBV4-1 and TRBJ2-5; 10 bases map to TRBD2. This CDR3 contains 17 residues. Trimming took 2 bases from V and 3 from J; bases not matched to a gene: 9. Looked up from germline, CDR1 is MGHRA and CDR2 is YSYEKL. In nucleotides, the CDR3 is TGCGCCAGCAGCCAATCATCTAGCGGGAGAGGGGAAGAGACCCAGTACTTC. Translation gives CASSQSSSGRGEETQYF.

The CDR3 DNA follows: TGTGCCAGCAGCACTACTATCTCCTACGAGCAGTACTTC. It yields the protein CASSTTISYEQYF. The chain carries TRBV9 and TRBJ2-7; D is ambiguous. The V end lost 4 bases, the J end lost 0 bases, and 8 bases lay between the germline ends. This CDR3 has 13 residues. Germline V gene data show CDR1 as SGDLS and CDR2 as YYNGEE.

This chain uses TRBV7-3 with TRBJ1-1, with 7 bases that match TRBD1. Germline V gene sequence: CDR1 SGHTA, CDR2 FQGTGA. CDR3 length: 15 residues. V dropped 1 base and J dropped 6; count of bases not matched to a gene: 8. The CDR3 is CASSLIDRVKPEAFF. The DNA for the CDR3 is TGTGCCAGCAGCTTAATCGACAGGGTAAAGCCTGAAGCTTTCTTT.

This chain joins TRBV19 and TRBJ1-5, with a weak D call TRBD1 (5 bases). V gave up 0 bases and J gave up 9 bases, with 15 bases separating them. In germline, CDR1 is LNHDA, CDR2 SQIVND (reference sequence). This CDR3 region has 15 residues. The CDR3, as DNA: TGTGCCAGTAGTATAGAGTCGGGGGGGACGAGGCCCCAGCATTTT. Translation gives CASSIESGGTRPQHF.

The chain has TRBV2 and TRBJ2-7, with 7 bases lining up with TRBD1. CDR3 length: 14 amino acids. V gave up 7 bases and J gave up 2 bases; unmatched junction bases: 8. Germline CDR1 is SNHLY and CDR2 is FYNNEI. The CDR3 is CASILGQIPYEQYF. The CDR3 DNA sequence: TGTGCCAGCATCCTGGGACAGATTCCCTACGAGCAGTACTTC.

This clone has only a few counts. The V gene is TRBV10-3, the J gene TRBJ1-2; tentative D call: TRBD1 (6 bases). Germline CDR1 is ENHRY and CDR2 is SYGVKD. The CDR3 has 16 residues. The ends were cut back, 0 bases at V and 0 bases at J, with 11 bases in the middle. The CDR3 loop is CAISESIRGSNYGYTF. DNA of the CDR3: TGTGCCATCAGTGAGTCGATTAGGGGGTCTAACTATGGCTACACCTTC.

The CDR3 is CASSLTGTGGFVGPDTQYF. CDR3 DNA: TGTGCCAGCAGCTTGACCGGGACAGGTGGCTTCGTCGGCCCAGATACGCAGTATTTT. This rearrangement joins TRBV7-2 to TRBJ2-3; TRBD1 agrees at 8 bases. The CDR3 has 19 residues. V dropped 3 bases and J dropped 4; count of bases not matched to a gene: 18. Germline lookup yields CDR1 SGHTA and CDR2 FQGNSA.

The chain carries TRBV4-3 and TRBJ1-2, with a tentative D call TRBD1 (5 bases). CDR1 is LGHNA and CDR2 is YSLEER in the germline V gene. V lost 2 bases and J lost 14, with 18 bases in between. The CDR3 is 13 amino acids. CDR3 sequence (DNA): TGCGCCAGCAGCCAAAGTGGAGTGACGGGACTTACCTTC. Amino acid sequence: CASSQSGVTGLTF.

V and J are TRBV27 and TRBJ1-2; perhaps TRBD1 as D (5 bases). In germline, CDR1 is MNHEY, CDR2 SMNVEV (reference sequence). V lost 5 bases and J lost 5, with 15 bases in between. This CDR3 has 14 amino acids. The CDR3 is CASSPRGGPYGYTF. The DNA for the CDR3 is TGTGCCAGCAGTCCCCGGGGGGGTCCGTATGGCTACACCTTC.

The J gene is TRBJ1-2, the V gene TRBV24-1; 8 bases align to TRBD1. The CDR3 is 17 residues long. In germline, CDR1 is KGHDR, CDR2 SFDVKD. The ends lost 4 bases at V and 2 bases at J; junction bases unmatched: 11. Here the CDR3 reads CATSDRPGGAGNYGYTF. Written as DNA, the CDR3 is TGTGCCACCAGTGACCGGCCAGGGGGCGCGGGGAACTATGGCTACACCTTC.

This clone was seen just once. This chain connects TRBV28 to TRBJ1-1; D uncertain. V was clipped by 2 bases and J by 4 bases, with 11 bases between them. This CDR3 has 14 amino acids. Germline V gene lookup returns CDR1 MDHEN and CDR2 SYDVKM. As DNA, the CDR3 is TGTGCCAGCAGTTTAACTGGGTTGGCCACTGAAGCTTTCTTT. Residues: CASSLTGLATEAFF.

The V gene is TRBV11-2, the J gene TRBJ2-3; 12 positions agree with TRBD1. Germline CDR1 SGHAT, CDR2 FQNNGV. This CDR3 contains 14 residues. The V gene end was trimmed by 5 bases and the J gene end by 4 bases; junction bases not matched to a gene: 1. The CDR3 sequence: CASSRDRGPDTQYF. Here the CDR3 DNA reads TGTGCCAGCAGCCGGGACAGGGGGCCAGATACGCAGTATTTT.

The table lists this clone with a count of one. V usage is TRBV19 and J usage is TRBJ1-2; weak D call: TRBD1 (5 bases). V lost 6 bases, J lost 4 bases, and 18 bases lay in between. The CDR3 totals 15 residues. CDR1 and CDR2 from the germline V gene are LNHDA and SQIVND (reference sequence). The CDR3 protein is CASRQASEGTYGYTF. In DNA, the CDR3 is TGTGCCAGTAGGCAAGCCTCCGAGGGGACCTATGGCTACACCTTC.

The chain has TRBV6-4 and TRBJ2-1; no reliable D call. Between the trimmed V and J ends, which lost 2 bases and 6 bases, there was a span of 14 bases. From germline, CDR1 is MRHNA and CDR2 SNTAGT. The CDR3 spans 15 residues. The CDR3 DNA follows: TGTGCCAGCAGTGACCGAAGCGTGCCCCCCAATGAGCAGTTCTTC. Translating gives CASSDRSVPPNEQFF.

The V and J genes are TRBV15 and TRBJ2-2; 8 nucleotides match TRBD1. Germline CDR1 reads LNHNV; CDR2 reads YYDKDF (reference sequence). Losses at the gene ends were 4 bases for V and 1 base for J; bases not matched to a gene: 5. This CDR3 is 16 amino acids long. The CDR3 sequence is CATSKEGQGNTGELFF. The CDR3 DNA follows: TGTGCCACCAGCAAAGAAGGACAGGGGAACACCGGGGAGCTGTTTTTT.

The rearrangement joins TRBV5-1 to TRBJ2-3; 9 nucleotides match TRBD2. The CDR3 spans 16 residues. Trimming cost V 0 bases and J 4 bases; bases outside gene matches: 6. Germline CDR1 and CDR2: SGHRS and YFSETQ. In DNA form, the CDR3 reads TGCGCCAGCAGCTTGGGAGTAGCGGGAGTCGCAGATACGCAGTATTTT. It yields the protein CASSLGVAGVADTQYF.

The V gene is TRBV28, the J gene TRBJ1-2; D gene ambiguous. CDR1 and CDR2 (germline): MDHEN, SYDVKM. Trimming cost V 4 bases and J 4 bases, with 13 bases left between them. The CDR3 extends over 14 amino acids. CDR3 DNA: TGTGCCAGCAGTTCCCCCCCTCCGGCCTATGGCTACACCTTC. Translation gives CASSSPPPAYGYTF.

This clone was observed once. The chain recombines TRBV6-5 with TRBJ2-7; D may be TRBD1 (6 bases). The V and J ends lost 2 bases and 3 bases respectively, with 17 bases between them. The length of the CDR3 is 16 residues. The germline CDR1 and CDR2 sequences are MNHEY and SVGAGI. In DNA, the CDR3 is TGTGCCAGCAGTTACCAGACCGAAAGGGGGATCTACGAGCAGTACTTC. The encoded protein is CASSYQTERGIYEQYF.

The gene calls are TRBV15 and TRBJ1-4, with TRBD1 matching 9 bases. After removal of 3 bases from V and 8 bases from J, the junction contained 7 bases not matched to a gene. The CDR3 is 15 residues long. The germline gives CDR1 LNHNV, CDR2 YYDKDF (reference sequence). The CDR3 DNA is TGTGCCACCAGCAGTCGGGACAGGGCGGGGGAAAAACTGTTTTTT. Translation gives CATSSRDRAGEKLFF.

This clone was observed a single time. The V gene is TRBV5-4, the J gene TRBJ2-5; D uncertain. This CDR3 has 12 residues. The V and J ends lost 0 bases and 5 bases respectively, with 5 bases between them. CDR1 is SGHNT and CDR2 is YYREEE in the germline V gene (reference sequence). CDR3 nucleotide sequence: TGTGCCAGCAGCTTGGAGGCTGAGACCCAGTACTTC. Translated: CASSLEAETQYF.

This clone was observed a few times. The chain uses TRBV5-8 and TRBJ1-6; 7 bases align to TRBD1. With 7 bases clipped from V and 7 bases from J, the junction kept 8 bases outside the gene matches. The CDR3 length is 14 residues. Germline V gene lookup returns CDR1 SGHTS and CDR2 YDEGEE. CDR3 region: CASFKGARNSPLHF. As DNA, the CDR3 is TGTGCCAGCTTTAAGGGGGCGCGGAATTCACCCCTCCACTTT. Full variable domain (remainder filled in from reference TRBV5-8 and TRBJ1-6): EAGVTQSPTHLIKTRGQQATLRCSPISGHTSVYWYQQALGLGLQFLLWYDEGEERNRGNFPPRFSGRQFPNYSSELNVNALELEDSALYLCASFKGARNSPLHFGNGTRLTVT.

The gene calls are TRBV6-2 or TRBV6-3 and TRBJ2-7, with TRBD2 identical over 8 bases. The CDR3 covers 15 residues. V trimming: 0 bases; J trimming: 4 bases; junction bases outside the gene matches: 5. The germline V gene encodes CDR1 MNHEY and CDR2 SVGEGT. Here the CDR3 reads CASSYSTSERYEQYF. The CDR3 DNA is TGTGCCAGCAGTTACTCGACTAGCGAGAGGTACGAGCAGTACTTC.